The following is a T cell receptor (beta chain) sequence with its context. This clonotype was found a few times. Its specific antigen is unknown. Relative to the germline gene, one junction end is altered; a read error may explain this. CDR1 MDHEN and CDR2 SYDVKM were looked up in the germline V gene. Including cysteine and phenylalanine, the CDR3 has 11 amino acids. The read is trimmed to its CDR3 DNA, 33 bases read in frame from base 1. This record comes from a study of response to subunit inactivated influenza vaccine (dated by TCRdb to 2017 to 2018). Regarding the research as a whole: Deep quantitative profiling of the T cell receptor repertoire was used in the study to follow responses to a trivalent subunit inactivated influenza vaccine. Study-wide conclusions, independent of this receptor: It was suggested by the authors that each seasonal influenza vaccination may recruit only a limited number of new T cells.

Library creation used RT-PCR. TCRdb shows the sequencer as Illumina HiSeq 2500. TCRdb itself trimmed the public reads at Q25 with fastp, ran MiXCR and retained productive beta chains. Rows are unified per CDR3 protein, each entry keeping the most common DNA and genes. Present in this sample are around 520,000 distinct CDR3 sequences, about 10% of which were seen just once. The ten largest account for 10% of the sample. The chain employs TRBV28 and TRBJ2-1, with the D call perhaps TRBD1 or TRBD2, each one matching 5 bases. Sequencing was performed on PBMCs from blood, taken on the day of vaccination. This sequence was found in a man aged 45 to 65 who received an inactivated influenza vaccine. Donor details come from another sample of the same person, matched by shared clones. The CDR3 here reads CASASRDGSLF. Read as DNA, the sequence is TGTGCCAGCGCTTCCCGGGACGGAAGCCTCTTC. The CDR3, completed at both ends by the reference TRBV28 and TRBJ2-1 genes, gives the full variable domain DVKVTQSSRYLVKRTGEKVFLECVQDMDHENMFWYRQDPGLGLRLIYFSYDVKMKEKGDIPEGYSVSREKKERFSLILESASTNQTSMYLCASASRDGSLFGPGTRLTVL.